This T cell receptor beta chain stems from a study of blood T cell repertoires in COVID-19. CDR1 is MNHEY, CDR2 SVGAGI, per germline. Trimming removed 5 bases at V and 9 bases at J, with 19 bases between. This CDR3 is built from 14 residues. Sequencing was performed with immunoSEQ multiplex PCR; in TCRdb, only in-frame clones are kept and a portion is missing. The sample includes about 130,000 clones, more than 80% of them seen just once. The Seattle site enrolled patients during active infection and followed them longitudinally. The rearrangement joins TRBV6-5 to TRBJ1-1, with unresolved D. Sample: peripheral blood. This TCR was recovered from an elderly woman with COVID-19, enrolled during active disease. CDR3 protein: CASSSALREIKAFF. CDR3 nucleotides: TGTGCCAGCAGTAGCGCCCTGAGGGAGATAAAAGCTTTCTTT.